This entry describes one T cell receptor (beta chain). The antigen remains unidentified. Trimming shortened V by 2 bases and J by 4 bases, and 14 bases separated the two germline ends. Germline V gene lookup returns CDR1 SQVTM and CDR2 ANQGSEA. CDR3 length: 14 amino acids. Via MiXCR, TCRdb re-called the 5' RACE reads, giving one row per CDR3 protein. The data hold 5,000 to 6,500 distinct CDR3 sequences, with around 64% observed a single time. Study findings and constraints: Greatest tumor Treg TCR overlap was with tumor naive CD4+ cells.

This rearrangement joins TRBV29-1 to TRBJ1-2; TRBD1 might be the D (5 bases). Sequencing used tumor-infiltrating memory CD4+ T cells sorted from the breast tumor. Noted subset: memory CD4+ T cells, CD4+CD45RO+CD25-. This sequence originates from a female donor with breast cancer. CDR3 nucleotides: TGCAGCGTTGAAAGGGGAGTTGAATTCTATGGCTACACCTTC. Amino acids: CSVERGVEFYGYTF.